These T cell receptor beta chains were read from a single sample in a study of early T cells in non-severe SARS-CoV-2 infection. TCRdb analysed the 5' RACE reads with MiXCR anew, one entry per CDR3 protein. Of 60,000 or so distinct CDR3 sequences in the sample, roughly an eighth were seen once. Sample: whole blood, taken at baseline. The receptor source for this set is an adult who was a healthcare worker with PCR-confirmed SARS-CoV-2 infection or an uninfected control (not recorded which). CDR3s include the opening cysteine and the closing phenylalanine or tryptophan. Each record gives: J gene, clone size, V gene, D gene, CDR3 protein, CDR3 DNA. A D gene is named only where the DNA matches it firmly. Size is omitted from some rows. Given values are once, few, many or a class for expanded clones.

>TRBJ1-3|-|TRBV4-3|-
CASSLLRESPRNTIYF
TGCGCCAGCAGCCTCCTTAGGGAGAGTCCCCGAAACACCATATATTTT
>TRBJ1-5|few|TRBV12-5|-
CASGLGTSPYQPQHF
TGTGCTAGTGGTTTGGGCACCTCCCCGTATCAGCCCCAGCATTTT
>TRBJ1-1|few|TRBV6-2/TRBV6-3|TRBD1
CASSPRDRGPGTEAFF
TGTGCCAGCAGCCCCCGGGACAGGGGGCCGGGGACTGAAGCTTTCTTT
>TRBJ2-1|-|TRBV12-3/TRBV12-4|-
CASSPRTGTFIQFF
TGTGCCAGCAGCCCCCGTACCGGGACATTCATACAGTTCTTC
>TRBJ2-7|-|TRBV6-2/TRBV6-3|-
CASSYWGDTYEQYF
TGTGCCAGCAGTTACTGGGGGGATACCTACGAGCAGTACTTC
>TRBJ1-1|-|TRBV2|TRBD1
CASRYRGGTEAFF
TGTGCCAGCAGGTACAGGGGTGGTACTGAAGCTTTCTTT
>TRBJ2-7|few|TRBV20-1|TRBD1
CSARDWGQGKDEQYF
TGCAGTGCTAGAGATTGGGGACAGGGGAAGGACGAGCAGTACTTC
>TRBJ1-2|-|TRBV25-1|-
CASSPGPYGYTF
TGTGCCAGCAGCCCTGGACCTTATGGCTACACCTTC
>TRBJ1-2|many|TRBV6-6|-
CASSSRQPPRTDGYTF
TGTGCCAGCAGTTCACGACAGCCACCAAGGACTGATGGCTACACCTTC
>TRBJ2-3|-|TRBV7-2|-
CASSYRGRVPDTQYF
TGTGCCAGCAGCTACCGGGGACGGGTGCCAGATACGCAGTATTTT
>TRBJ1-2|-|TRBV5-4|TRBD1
CASTGVDRGSSGYTF
TGTGCCAGCACCGGGGTCGACAGGGGATCCTCGGGCTACACCTTC
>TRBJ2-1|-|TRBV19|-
CASSPPGWDNNEQFF
TGTGCCAGTAGCCCCCCGGGTTGGGACAACAATGAGCAGTTCTTC
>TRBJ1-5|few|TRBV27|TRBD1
CASRGQGVNQPQHF
TGTGCCAGCAGGGGACAGGGGGTCAATCAGCCCCAGCATTTT
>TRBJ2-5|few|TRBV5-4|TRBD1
CASSPGQNNQETQYF
TGTGCCAGCAGCCCGGGACAGAACAATCAAGAGACCCAGTACTTC
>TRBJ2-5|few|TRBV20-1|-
CSARRQAQTGAQYF
TGCAGTGCTCGTCGACAGGCCCAAACGGGGGCCCAGTACTTC
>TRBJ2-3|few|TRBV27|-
CASSPATRYTQYF
TGTGCCAGCAGTCCCGCGACTAGATATACGCAGTATTTT
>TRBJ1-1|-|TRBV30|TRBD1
CAWSTRGQEAFF
TGTGCCTGGAGTACACGGGGACAGGAAGCTTTCTTT
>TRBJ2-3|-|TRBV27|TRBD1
CASSNPGGTSTDTQYF
TGTGCCAGCAGCAATCCAGGGGGTACCAGCACAGATACGCAGTATTTT
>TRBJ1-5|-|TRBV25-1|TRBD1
CASSEGTGNQPQHF
TGTGCCAGCAGTGAGGGGACAGGGAATCAGCCCCAGCATTTT
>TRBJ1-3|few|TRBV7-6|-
CASSLAYADGRSGNTIYF
TGTGCCAGCAGCTTAGCCTACGCGGACGGACGCTCTGGAAACACCATATATTTT
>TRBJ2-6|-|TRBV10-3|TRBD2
CAISEELAGEVSGANVLTF
TGTGCCATCAGTGAGGAGCTAGCGGGCGAGGTTTCTGGGGCCAACGTCCTGACTTTC
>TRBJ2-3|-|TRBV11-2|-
CASSLDLSLALTDTQYF
TGTGCCAGCAGCTTAGACCTTAGTCTAGCTCTCACAGATACGCAGTATTTT
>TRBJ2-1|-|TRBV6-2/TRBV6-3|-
CASRLDIYNEQFF
TGTGCCAGCAGGCTCGACATCTACAATGAGCAGTTCTTC
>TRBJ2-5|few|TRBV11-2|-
CASSPGGMEETQYF
TGTGCCAGCAGCCCAGGAGGGATGGAGGAGACCCAGTACTTC
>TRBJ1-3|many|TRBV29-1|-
CSVDEGGNTIYF
TGCAGCGTTGATGAGGGGGGAAACACCATATATTTT
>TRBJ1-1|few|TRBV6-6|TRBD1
CASRDRGPTEAFF
TGTGCCAGCAGGGACAGGGGGCCCACTGAAGCTTTCTTT
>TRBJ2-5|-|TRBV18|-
CASSPYPYQETQYF
TGTGCCAGCTCACCATACCCGTACCAAGAGACCCAGTACTTC
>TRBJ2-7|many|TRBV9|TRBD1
CASSVASRGEQYF
TGTGCCAGCAGCGTAGCTTCCAGGGGGGAGCAGTACTTC
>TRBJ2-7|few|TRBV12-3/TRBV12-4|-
CASSSRLQASYEQYF
TGTGCCAGCAGTAGCCGCCTTCAGGCCTCCTACGAGCAGTACTTC
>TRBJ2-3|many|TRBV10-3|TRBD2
CATKAGVSTDTQYF
TGTGCCACAAAAGCGGGGGTTAGCACAGATACGCAGTATTTT
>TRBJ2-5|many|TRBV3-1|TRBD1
CASSQLDRGQETQYF
TGTGCCAGCAGCCAATTGGACAGGGGACAAGAGACCCAGTACTTC
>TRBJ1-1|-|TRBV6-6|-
CASSHGVANTEAFF
TGTGCCAGCAGCCACGGGGTTGCGAACACTGAAGCTTTCTTT
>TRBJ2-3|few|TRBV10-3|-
CAMGPAGTDTQYF
TGTGCCATGGGGCCAGCGGGCACAGATACGCAGTATTTT
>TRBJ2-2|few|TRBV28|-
CASSPGPLTGELFF
TGTGCCAGCAGTCCCGGCCCCCTCACCGGGGAGCTGTTTTTT
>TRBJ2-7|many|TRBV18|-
CASSPRIGVGYEQYF
TGTGCCAGCTCACCTCGTATAGGGGTTGGATACGAGCAGTACTTC
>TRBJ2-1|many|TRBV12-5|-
CAATQGNEQFF
TGTGCTGCAACCCAGGGGAATGAGCAGTTCTTC
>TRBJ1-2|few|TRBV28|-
CASSFHPNIYGYTF
TGTGCCAGCAGTTTTCATCCGAACATCTATGGCTACACCTTC
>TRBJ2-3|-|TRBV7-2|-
CASSSLRRDTQYF
TGTGCCAGCAGCTCTCTCCGACGGGATACGCAGTATTTT
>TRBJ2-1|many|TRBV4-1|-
CASSHTDGGEQFF
TGCGCCAGCAGCCATACGGACGGGGGTGAGCAGTTCTTC